What follows are 17 T cell receptor beta chains derived from one specimen sequenced in a study of blood T cells in healthy people across ages. Through a sample-barcoded 5' primer and a J-beta primer mix, a second PCR was run for roughly 6 to 11 cycles. TCRdb reprocessed the 5' RACE reads via MiXCR and lists one record per CDR3 protein. In the table there are about a million distinct CDR3 sequences, just over 50% of which are singletons. Sequenced sample: blood. The receptors originated from a woman aged 60-70 years in good health.

The gene calls are TRBV20-1 and TRBJ2-5, with TRBD2 identical over 9 bases. The J call is uncertain, as TRBJ2-7 better fits the DNA end. The CDR3 sequence is 13 residues long. The germline V gene has CDR1 DFQATT and CDR2 SNEGSKA (reference sequence). DNA for the CDR3: TGCAGTGCTTCGGGACTAGCCCTCTCCGAGCAGTACTTC. Amino acids: CSASGLALSEQYF.

The chain employs TRBV12-3 or TRBV12-4 and TRBJ1-2, with 8 bases aligning to TRBD1. This CDR3 comprises 15 residues. V lost 3 bases to trimming and J lost 10 bases; unmatched junction nucleotides: 13. CDR3: CASSFGGGTGRHYTF. The CDR3 coding sequence is TGTGCCAGCAGTTTTGGCGGAGGGACAGGCCGACACTACACCTTC.

The V and J genes are TRBV20-1 and TRBJ1-5, with 8 bases identical to TRBD1. The CDR3 runs to 13 residues. Trimming at V came to 5 bases and at J to 7 bases, leaving 7 bases not matched to a gene. Looked up from germline, CDR1 is DFQATT and CDR2 is SNEGSKA (reference sequence). The DNA of the CDR3 is TGCAGTGCTGTCGACAGGGGATGGCAGCCCCAGCATTTT. Protein product: CSAVDRGWQPQHF.

The rearrangement joins TRBV5-1 to TRBJ2-3; tentatively, D is TRBD1 or TRBD2 (5 bases each). The CDR3 extends over 15 amino acids. Trimming left V 2 bases short and J 0 bases short, with 10 bases between. Germline V gives CDR1 SGHRS, CDR2 YFSETQ. CDR3 region: CASSFRDQSTDTQYF. The CDR3 bases are TGCGCCAGCAGCTTCCGGGACCAGAGCACAGATACGCAGTATTTT.

V is TRBV2 and J is TRBJ2-3; D gene uncertain. The CDR3 contains 15 residues. Per germline, CDR1 SNHLY and CDR2 FYNNEI. The germline V and J ends were trimmed by 6 bases and 2 bases, with 15 bases remaining between them. The CDR3 nucleotides are TGTGCCAGCAGAATTGGGGTCTGGGACACAGATACGCAGTATTTT. Protein: CASRIGVWDTDTQYF.

This chain links TRBV7-3 with TRBJ2-1, with D possibly being TRBD2 (7 bases). The V and J ends lost 5 bases and 0 bases respectively, with 20 bases between them. Germline CDR1 SGHTA, CDR2 FQGTGA. The CDR3 consists of 18 residues. Here the CDR3 reads CASSPEPGGWSSYNEQFF. The CDR3 coding sequence is TGTGCCAGCAGCCCCGAACCGGGGGGCTGGTCCTCCTACAATGAGCAGTTCTTC.

The chain combines TRBV20-1 with TRBJ2-1; 14 nucleotides agree with TRBD2. The J call may be faulty, since TRBJ2-7 better matches the DNA end. The germline gives CDR1 DFQATT, CDR2 SNEGSKA (reference sequence). The CDR3 covers 13 residues. The CDR3 DNA reads TGCAGTGCCGGGACTAGCGGGAGAACGGAGCAGTACTTC. It codes for CSAGTSGRTEQYF.

The rearrangement joins TRBV7-2 to TRBJ2-7; the D gene is possibly TRBD2 (6 bases). The J call may be in error: the DNA end matches TRBJ2-1 better. The germline V gene has CDR1 SGHTA and CDR2 FQGNSA. The length of the CDR3 is 15 residues. CDR3: CASSSRRDSGNEQFF. In DNA, the CDR3 is TGTGCCAGCAGTTCCCGCCGGGACTCGGGAAATGAGCAGTTCTTC.

The sample holds a few counts of this clonotype. This sequence joins TRBV27 and TRBJ2-5; D is uncertain. Germline CDR1 reads MNHEY; CDR2 reads SMNVEV (reference sequence). CDR3 size: 14 residues. Deletions cut 4 bases from V and 5 bases from J, with 14 bases between. Here the CDR3 reads CASSSTHGWETQYF. The CDR3 DNA reads TGTGCCAGCAGTTCCACTCATGGATGGGAGACCCAGTACTTC.

This clonotype was seen only a few times. V and J are TRBV5-6 and TRBJ1-2, with TRBD1 matching over 7 bases. The CDR3 runs 13 residues. Germline-derived CDR1 and CDR2 are SGHDT and YYEEEE. Trimming at V came to 4 bases and at J to 8 bases, leaving 8 bases not matched to a gene. This CDR3 reads CASSGGQVRGYTF. The CDR3 DNA reads TGTGCCAGCAGCGGCGGACAGGTGCGCGGCTACACCTTC.

This clonotype was counted between two and nine times. The J gene is TRBJ1-2, the V gene TRBV5-4, with unresolved D. Germline V lookup: CDR1 SGHNT, CDR2 YYREEE (reference sequence). The V gene lost 1 base and the J gene lost 4 bases, with 14 bases spanning the gap. This CDR3 region has 15 residues. CDR3 in amino acids: CASSLNPDPSYGYTF. The CDR3, as DNA: TGTGCCAGCAGCTTGAACCCGGACCCCAGCTATGGCTACACCTTC.

The V call is TRBV6-6, the J call TRBJ2-5; no reliable D call. The CDR3 contains 12 residues. V was cut by 5 bases and J by 3 bases, with 7 bases left in between. CDR1 and CDR2 (germline): MNHNY, SVGAGI (reference sequence). CDR3 amino acids: CASSEEKETQYF. Written as DNA, the CDR3 is TGTGCCAGCAGTGAGGAAAAAGAGACCCAGTACTTC.

The sample holds a few counts of this clonotype. This chain uses TRBV20-1 with TRBJ1-6; D call uncertain. CDR3 size: 15 residues. Deletions cut 6 bases from V and 5 bases from J, with 17 bases between. Per the germline V gene, CDR1 is DFQATT and CDR2 is SNEGSKA (reference sequence). CDR3 nucleotide sequence: TGCAGTGCCCGCCCTCCGGGGTATGATAATTCACCCCTCCACTTT. Residues: CSARPPGYDNSPLHF.

There are a few counts of this clonotype. The chain combines TRBV20-1 with TRBJ2-7; 8 nucleotides match TRBD2. The CDR3 runs to 14 residues. V was clipped by 4 bases and J by 6 bases; unmatched bases: 11. The germline V gene has CDR1 DFQATT and CDR2 SNEGSKA (reference sequence). CDR3 DNA: TGCAGTGCTACCAGCGGGAGAAGGGGCTGCGAGCAGTACTTC. As protein: CSATSGRRGCEQYF.

In this sample, this clonotype turned up a few times. The gene calls are TRBV2 and TRBJ2-2, with D uncertain. The CDR3 sequence is 15 residues long. The V end was cut by 3 bases, the J end by 0 bases, with 8 bases between. Per the germline V gene, CDR1 is SNHLY and CDR2 is FYNNEI. The CDR3 DNA follows: TGTGCCAGCAGTGATGGTCCCGCGAACACCGGGGAGCTGTTTTTT. Translating it yields CASSDGPANTGELFF.

V is TRBV28 and J is TRBJ1-2, with a possible D match to TRBD1 (6 bases). Germline loops: CDR1 MDHEN, CDR2 SYDVKM. The CDR3 has 15 residues. V lost 3 bases and J 7 bases, leaving 18 bases between the germline ends. The CDR3 DNA follows: TGTGCCAGCAGTTTCCAGGGGTCAGGGATGCTTGGCTACACCTTC. Amino acid sequence: CASSFQGSGMLGYTF.

The chain employs TRBV28 and TRBJ1-4; tentatively, D is TRBD1 (6 bases). Trimming pared 5 bases from V and 2 bases from J, leaving 9 bases between. The length of the CDR3 is 14 residues. The V gene's germline CDR1 is MDHEN and CDR2 SYDVKM. For the CDR3, the DNA is TGTGCCAGCAGTACAACAGGGACTAATGAAAAACTGTTTTTT. This encodes CASSTTGTNEKLFF.